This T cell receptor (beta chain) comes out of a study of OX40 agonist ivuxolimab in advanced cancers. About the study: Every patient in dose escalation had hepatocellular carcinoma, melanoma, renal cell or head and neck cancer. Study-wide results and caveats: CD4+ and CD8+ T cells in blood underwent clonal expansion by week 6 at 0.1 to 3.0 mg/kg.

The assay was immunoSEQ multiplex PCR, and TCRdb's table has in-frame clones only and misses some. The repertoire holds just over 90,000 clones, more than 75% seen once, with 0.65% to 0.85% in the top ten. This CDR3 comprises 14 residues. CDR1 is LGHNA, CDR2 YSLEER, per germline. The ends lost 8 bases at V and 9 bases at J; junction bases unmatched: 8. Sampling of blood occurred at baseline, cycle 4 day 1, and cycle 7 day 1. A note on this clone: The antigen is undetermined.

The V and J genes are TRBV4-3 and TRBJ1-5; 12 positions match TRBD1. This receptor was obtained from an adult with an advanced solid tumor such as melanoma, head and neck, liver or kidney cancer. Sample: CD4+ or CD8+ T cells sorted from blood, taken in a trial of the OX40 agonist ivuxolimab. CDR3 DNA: TGCGCCAGCGGGACAGGGGGCGGAATTGGGCCCCAGCATTTT. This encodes CASGTGGGIGPQHF.